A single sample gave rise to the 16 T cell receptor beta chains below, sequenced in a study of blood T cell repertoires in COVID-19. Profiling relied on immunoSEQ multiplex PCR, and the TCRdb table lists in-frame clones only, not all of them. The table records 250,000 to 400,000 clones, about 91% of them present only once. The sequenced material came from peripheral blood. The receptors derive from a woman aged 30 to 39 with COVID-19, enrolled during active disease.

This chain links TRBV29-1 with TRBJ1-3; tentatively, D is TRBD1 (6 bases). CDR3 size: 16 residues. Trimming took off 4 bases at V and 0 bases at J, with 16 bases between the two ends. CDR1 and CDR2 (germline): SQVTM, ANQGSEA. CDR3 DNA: TGCAGCGTTGTACGACCCGGGACACACTCTGGAAACACCATATATTTT. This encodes CSVVRPGTHSGNTIYF.

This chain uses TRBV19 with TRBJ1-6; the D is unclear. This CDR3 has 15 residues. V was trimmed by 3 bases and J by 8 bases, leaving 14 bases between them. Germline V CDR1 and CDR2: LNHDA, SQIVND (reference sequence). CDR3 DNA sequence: TGTGCCAGTAGTATCTCCGGGAACGGTCATTCACCCCTCCACTTT. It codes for CASSISGNGHSPLHF.

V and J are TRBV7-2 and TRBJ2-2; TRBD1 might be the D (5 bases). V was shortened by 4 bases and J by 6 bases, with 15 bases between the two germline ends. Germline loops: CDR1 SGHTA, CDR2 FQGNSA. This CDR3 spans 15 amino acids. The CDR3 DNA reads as TGTGCCAGCAGCTCCCGAGGCAGGGAAGCCGGGGAGCTGTTTTTT. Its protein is CASSSRGREAGELFF.

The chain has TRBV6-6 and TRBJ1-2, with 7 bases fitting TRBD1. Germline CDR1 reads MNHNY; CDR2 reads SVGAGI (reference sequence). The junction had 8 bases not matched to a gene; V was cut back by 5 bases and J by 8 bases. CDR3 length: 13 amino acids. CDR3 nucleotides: TGTGCCAGCAGTGCCGACAGGGTAGGAGGCTACACCTTC. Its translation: CASSADRVGGYTF.

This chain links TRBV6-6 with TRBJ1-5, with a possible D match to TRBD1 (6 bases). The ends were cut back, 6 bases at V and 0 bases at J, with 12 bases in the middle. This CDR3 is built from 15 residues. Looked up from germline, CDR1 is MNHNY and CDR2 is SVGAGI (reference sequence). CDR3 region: CASSERGNSNQPQHF. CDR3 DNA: TGTGCCAGCAGCGAAAGGGGGAATAGCAATCAGCCCCAGCATTTT.

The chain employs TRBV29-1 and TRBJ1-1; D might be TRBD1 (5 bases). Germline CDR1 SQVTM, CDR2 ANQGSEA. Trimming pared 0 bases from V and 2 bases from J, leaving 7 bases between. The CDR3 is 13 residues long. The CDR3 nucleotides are TGCAGCGTTGAAGATCAGGGAAACACTGAAGCTTTCTTT. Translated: CSVEDQGNTEAFF. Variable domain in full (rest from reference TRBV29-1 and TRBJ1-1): SAVISQKPSRDICQRGTSLTIQCQVDSQVTMMFWYRQQPGQSLTLIATANQGSEATYESGFVIDKFPISRPNLTFSTLTVSNMSPEDSSIYLCSVEDQGNTEAFFGQGTRLTVV.

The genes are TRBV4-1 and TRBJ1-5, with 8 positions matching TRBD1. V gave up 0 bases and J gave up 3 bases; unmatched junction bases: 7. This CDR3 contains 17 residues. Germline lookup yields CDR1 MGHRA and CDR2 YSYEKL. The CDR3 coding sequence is TGCGCCAGCAGCCAAGATCGGGCAGGGGGCATCAATCAGCCCCAGCATTTT. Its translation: CASSQDRAGGINQPQHF.

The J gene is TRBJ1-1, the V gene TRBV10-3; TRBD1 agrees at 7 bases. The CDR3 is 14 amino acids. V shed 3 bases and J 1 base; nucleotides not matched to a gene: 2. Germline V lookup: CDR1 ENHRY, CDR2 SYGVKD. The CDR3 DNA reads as TGTGCCATCAGTGACCACAGGGGGAACACTGAAGCTTTCTTT. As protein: CAISDHRGNTEAFF.

In DNA form, the CDR3 reads TGTGCCAGTAGTATTCGCGGGTCCCCAATAAGTGAAGCTTTCTTT. The encoded protein is CASSIRGSPISEAFF. This chain uses TRBV19 with TRBJ1-1; D not resolved. With 3 bases removed from V and 7 bases from J, the gap between germline ends came to 18 bases. CDR3 length: 15 amino acids. In germline, CDR1 is LNHDA, CDR2 SQIVND (reference sequence). The full variable domain, completed using reference TRBV19 and TRBJ1-1, is DGGITQSPKYLFRKEGQNVTLSCEQNLNHDAMYWYRQDPGQGLRLIYYSQIVNDFQKGDIAEGYSVSREKKESFPLTVTSAQKNPTAFYLCASSIRGSPISEAFFGQGTRLTVV.

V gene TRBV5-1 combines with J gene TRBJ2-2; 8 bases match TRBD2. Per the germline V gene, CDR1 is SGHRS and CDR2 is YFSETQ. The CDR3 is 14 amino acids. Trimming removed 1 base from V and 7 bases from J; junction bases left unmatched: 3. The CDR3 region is CASSLPAGDGELFF. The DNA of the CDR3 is TGCGCCAGCAGCTTGCCAGCGGGGGACGGGGAGCTGTTTTTT.

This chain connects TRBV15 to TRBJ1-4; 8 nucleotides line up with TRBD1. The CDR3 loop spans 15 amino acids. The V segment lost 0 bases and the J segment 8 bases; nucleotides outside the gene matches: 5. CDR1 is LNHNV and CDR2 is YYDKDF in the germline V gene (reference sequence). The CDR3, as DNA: TGTGCCACCAGCAGAGATCAGGGGGCGCAGGAAAAACTGTTTTTT. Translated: CATSRDQGAQEKLFF.

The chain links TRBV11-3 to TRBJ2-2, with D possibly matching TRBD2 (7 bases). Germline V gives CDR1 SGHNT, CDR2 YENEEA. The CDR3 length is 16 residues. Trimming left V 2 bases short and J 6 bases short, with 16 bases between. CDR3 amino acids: CASSLNRGALAGELFF. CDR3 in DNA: TGTGCCAGCAGCTTAAACCGGGGGGCGCTGGCCGGGGAGCTGTTTTTT.

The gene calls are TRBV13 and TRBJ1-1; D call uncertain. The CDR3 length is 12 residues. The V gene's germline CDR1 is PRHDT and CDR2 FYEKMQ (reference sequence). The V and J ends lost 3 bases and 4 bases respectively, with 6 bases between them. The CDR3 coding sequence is TGTGCCAGCAGCTTTTATCCCACTGAAGCTTTCTTT. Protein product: CASSFYPTEAFF.

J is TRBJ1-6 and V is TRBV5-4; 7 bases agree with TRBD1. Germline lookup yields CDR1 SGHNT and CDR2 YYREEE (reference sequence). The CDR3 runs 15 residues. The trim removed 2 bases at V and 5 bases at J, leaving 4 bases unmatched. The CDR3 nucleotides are TGTGCCAGCAGCTTAGGGACAGTAAATAATTCACCCCTCCACTTT. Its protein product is CASSLGTVNNSPLHF.

The CDR3 loop is CASSPQGLGQPQHF. Here the CDR3 DNA reads TGTGCCAGTAGTCCGCAGGGGCTCGGCCAGCCCCAGCATTTT. The chain carries TRBV19 and TRBJ1-5; D perhaps matches TRBD1 (6 bases). CDR3 length: 14 residues. The ends were cut back, 5 bases at V and 7 bases at J, with 15 bases in the middle. CDR1 is LNHDA, CDR2 SQIVND, per germline (reference sequence). The full variable domain, rest sourced from reference TRBV19 and TRBJ1-5, is DGGITQSPKYLFRKEGQNVTLSCEQNLNHDAMYWYRQDPGQGLRLIYYSQIVNDFQKGDIAEGYSVSREKKESFPLTVTSAQKNPTAFYLCASSPQGLGQPQHFGDGTRLSIL.

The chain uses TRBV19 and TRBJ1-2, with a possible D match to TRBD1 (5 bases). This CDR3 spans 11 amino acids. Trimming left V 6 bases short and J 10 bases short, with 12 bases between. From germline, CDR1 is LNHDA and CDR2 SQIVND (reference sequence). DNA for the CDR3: TGTGCCAGTAGCCTTTACAGGAACTACACCTTC. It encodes CASSLYRNYTF.